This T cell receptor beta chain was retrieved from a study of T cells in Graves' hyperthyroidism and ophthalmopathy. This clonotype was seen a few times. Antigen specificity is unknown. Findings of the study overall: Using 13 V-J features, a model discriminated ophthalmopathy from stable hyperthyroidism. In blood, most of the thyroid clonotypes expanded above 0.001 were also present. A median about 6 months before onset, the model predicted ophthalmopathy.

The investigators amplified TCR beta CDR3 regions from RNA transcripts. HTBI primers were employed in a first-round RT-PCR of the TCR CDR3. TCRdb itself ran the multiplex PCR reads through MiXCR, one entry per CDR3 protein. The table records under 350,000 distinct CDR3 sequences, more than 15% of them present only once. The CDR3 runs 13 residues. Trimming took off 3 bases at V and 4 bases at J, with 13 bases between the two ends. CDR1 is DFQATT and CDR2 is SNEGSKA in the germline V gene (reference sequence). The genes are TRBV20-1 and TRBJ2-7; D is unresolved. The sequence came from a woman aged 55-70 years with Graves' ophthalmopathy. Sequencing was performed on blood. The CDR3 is CSASPLVSYEQYF. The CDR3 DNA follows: TGCAGTGCTAGCCCCCTAGTATCTTACGAGCAGTACTTC.